One sample yielded the 3 T cell receptor beta chains listed below, sequenced in a study of cytomegalovirus exposure and HLA in healthy donors. Primers: 60 Vbeta forward and 13 Jbeta reverse. TCRdb's table, derived via immunoSEQ multiplex PCR, lists solely in-frame clones and lacks some. The table has 85,000 to 120,000 clones, roughly 82% seen once. The sequenced sample was PBMCs. These TCRs come from a woman between 50 and 59 years old in good health and CMV-seropositive.

There are a few counts of this clone. The gene calls are TRBV7-8 and TRBJ2-3; TRBD2 aligns across 14 bases. V was clipped by 3 bases and J by 5 bases; unmatched bases: 4. Germline V gives CDR1 SGHVS, CDR2 FQNEAQ. The CDR3 extends over 16 amino acids. This chain's CDR3 is CASSFRTSGGIDTQYF. The CDR3 DNA sequence: TGTGCCAGCAGCTTCCGGACTAGCGGGGGGATAGATACGCAGTATTTT.

This clone was observed once. V gene TRBV10-3 combines with J gene TRBJ1-2, with D possibly matching TRBD1 (6 bases). Germline CDR1 reads ENHRY; CDR2 reads SYGVKD. V lost 4 bases, J lost 0 bases, and 12 bases lay in between. The CDR3 loop spans 15 amino acids. The CDR3 here is CAISAGQLANYGYTF. The DNA for the CDR3 is TGTGCCATCAGTGCCGGACAGTTAGCTAACTATGGCTACACCTTC.

In this sample, this clone turned up a few times. This sequence joins TRBV4-1 and TRBJ1-2; 9 nucleotides line up with TRBD1. Trimming removed 4 bases from V and 3 bases from J; junction bases left unmatched: 9. Germline assignment: CDR1 MGHRA and CDR2 YSYEKL. This CDR3 has 16 residues. The CDR3 spells CASSLTPGQGYYGYTF. The DNA for the CDR3 is TGCGCCAGCAGCCTCACCCCGGGACAGGGCTACTATGGCTACACCTTC.